This T cell receptor (beta chain) is drawn from a study of Graves' ophthalmopathy and Graves' hyperthyroidism. Regarding the study as a whole: In blood appeared most of the expanded thyroid clonotypes whose frequency exceeded 0.001.

In regard to this clonotype: Its matching antigen is unknown.

CDR1 LNHDA and CDR2 SQIVND come from the germline V gene (reference sequence). After removal of 4 bases from V and 1 base from J, the junction contained 5 bases not matched to a gene. This CDR3 has 16 residues. Amplifying from RNA transcripts, the study obtained TCR beta CDR3 regions. RT-PCR was first run with HTBI primers, then multiplex PCR in a second round. One entry per CDR3 protein, called by TCRdb with MiXCR from the multiplex PCR reads. This table has approximately 41,000 distinct CDR3 sequences, approximately 52% appearing once. This clonotype was obtained from an adult man with Graves' ophthalmopathy. The rearrangement uses TRBV19 and TRBJ2-5; TRBD1 matches at 11 bases. The sample taken for sequencing was peripheral blood. This CDR3 is CASSTTGTGGQETQYF. For the CDR3, the DNA is TGTGCCAGTAGTACCACCGGGACAGGGGGCCAAGAGACCCAGTACTTC.